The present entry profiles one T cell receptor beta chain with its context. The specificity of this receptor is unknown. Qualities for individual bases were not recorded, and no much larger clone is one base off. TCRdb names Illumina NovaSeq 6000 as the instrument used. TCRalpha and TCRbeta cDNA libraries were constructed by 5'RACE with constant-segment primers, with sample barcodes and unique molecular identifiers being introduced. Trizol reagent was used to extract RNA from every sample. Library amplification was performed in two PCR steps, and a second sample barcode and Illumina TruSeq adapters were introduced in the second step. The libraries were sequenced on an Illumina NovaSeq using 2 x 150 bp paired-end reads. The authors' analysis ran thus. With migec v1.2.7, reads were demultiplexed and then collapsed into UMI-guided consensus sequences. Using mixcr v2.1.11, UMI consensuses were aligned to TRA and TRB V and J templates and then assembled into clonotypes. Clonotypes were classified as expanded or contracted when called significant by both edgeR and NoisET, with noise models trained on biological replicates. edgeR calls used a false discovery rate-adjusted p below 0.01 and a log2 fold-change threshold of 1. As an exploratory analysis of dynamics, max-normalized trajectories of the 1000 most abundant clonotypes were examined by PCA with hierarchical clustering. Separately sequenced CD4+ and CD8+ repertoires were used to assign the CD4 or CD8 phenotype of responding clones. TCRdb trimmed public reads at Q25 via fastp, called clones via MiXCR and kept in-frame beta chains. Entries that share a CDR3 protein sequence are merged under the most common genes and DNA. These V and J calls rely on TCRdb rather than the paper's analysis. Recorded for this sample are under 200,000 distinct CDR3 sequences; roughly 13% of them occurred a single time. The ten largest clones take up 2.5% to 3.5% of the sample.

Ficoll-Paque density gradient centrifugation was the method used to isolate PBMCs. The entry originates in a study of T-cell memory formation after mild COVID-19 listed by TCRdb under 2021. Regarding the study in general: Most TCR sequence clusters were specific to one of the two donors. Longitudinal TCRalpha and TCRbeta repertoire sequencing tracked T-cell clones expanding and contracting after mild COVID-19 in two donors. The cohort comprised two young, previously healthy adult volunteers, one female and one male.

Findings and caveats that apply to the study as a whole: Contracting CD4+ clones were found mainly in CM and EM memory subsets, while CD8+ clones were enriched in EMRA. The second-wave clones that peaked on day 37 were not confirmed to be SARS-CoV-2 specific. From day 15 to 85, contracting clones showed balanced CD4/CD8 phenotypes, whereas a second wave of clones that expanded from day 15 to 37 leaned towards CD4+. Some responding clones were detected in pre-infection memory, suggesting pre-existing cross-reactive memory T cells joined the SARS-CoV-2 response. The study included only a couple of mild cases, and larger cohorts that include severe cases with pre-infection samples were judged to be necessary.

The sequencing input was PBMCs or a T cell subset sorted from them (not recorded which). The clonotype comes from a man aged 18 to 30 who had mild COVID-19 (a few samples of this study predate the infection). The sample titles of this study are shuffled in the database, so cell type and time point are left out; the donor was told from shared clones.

The bases are TGTGCCAGCAGTCCGGAGAGTCATCGTCCCGGGGAGCTGTTTTTT. Its product reads: CASSPESHRPGELFF. The chain uses TRBV12-3 or TRBV12-4 and TRBJ2-2, with no confidently assigned D gene. The junction shows trimming of 5 bases on V and 6 bases on J, plus 16 bases between the germline ends. Its CDR3 holds 15 amino acids, cysteine through phenylalanine. The entry retains the CDR3 DNA only, 45 bases that are in frame from base 1.